A selection of T cell receptor beta chains follows, all from one sample in a study of control samples from healthy donors and cancer patients. Repertoires were generated with immunoSEQ multiplex PCR, while TCRdb's copy carries only in-frame clones and drops some. The repertoire holds some 89,000 clones, 86% seen once, with under 25% in the top ten. Sequences were obtained from blood. These receptors all stem from a man aged 30 to 45 in good health. The CDR3 runs from the conserved cysteine through the conserved F or W. The D gene is left open where the match is weak. A row's size may be missing; if present it is once, few, many or a size class.

v_gene	j_gene	d_gene	abundance	CDR3aa	CDR3nt
TRBV7-2	TRBJ1-1	TRBD1	NA	CASSPPGGIVGLKAFF	TGTGCCAGCAGCCCCCCAGGGGGGATCGTGGGACTCAAAGCTTTCTTT
TRBV7-9	TRBJ2-2	NA	NA	CASSPDQNTGELFF	TGTGCCAGCAGCCCGGACCAGAACACCGGGGAGCTGTTTTTT
TRBV7-8	TRBJ1-2	TRBD1	NA	CASSLGQGIYDGYTF	TGTGCCAGCAGCTTAGGACAGGGGATTTACGATGGCTACACCTTC
TRBV10-1	TRBJ2-5	NA	NA	CASSGQTRGGLQETQYF	TGCGCCAGCAGTGGACAGACGCGAGGGGGGCTACAAGAGACCCAGTACTTC
TRBV5-6	TRBJ2-7	NA	NA	CASSLRDSYEQYF	TGTGCCAGCAGCCTCCGGGATTCCTACGAGCAGTACTTC
TRBV11-2	TRBJ2-5	TRBD1	NA	CASSRDRGRETQYF	TGTGCCAGCAGCCGGGACAGGGGGCGAGAGACCCAGTACTTC
TRBV19	TRBJ1-3	NA	NA	CASSELAGRSGNTIYF	TGTGCCAGTAGTGAATTAGCAGGGCGCTCTGGAAACACCATATATTTT
TRBV30	TRBJ2-1	NA	NA	CAWTPTGRGNEQFF	TGTGCCTGGACCCCGACGGGGCGAGGGAATGAGCAGTTCTTC
TRBV24-1	TRBJ1-1	TRBD1	NA	CATSDLDPRGAFF	TGTGCCACCAGTGATTTAGACCCCAGGGGGGCTTTCTTT
TRBV21-1	TRBJ1-5	NA	NA	CASSFRDRNQPQHF	TGTGCCAGCAGCTTTCGGGACAGAAATCAGCCCCAGCATTTT
TRBV30	TRBJ1-1	NA	NA	CAWRRNLNTEAFF	TGTGCCTGGAGACGGAACCTGAACACTGAAGCTTTCTTT
TRBV4-1	TRBJ2-1	TRBD2	NA	CASSQESPAGGPFPYNEQFF	TGCGCCAGCAGCCAAGAGTCGCCAGCGGGGGGGCCATTCCCCTACAATGAGCAGTTCTTC
TRBV5-1	TRBJ2-5	NA	NA	CASSLVGDIQETQYF	TGCGCCAGCAGCTTGGTCGGGGACATACAAGAGACCCAGTACTTC
TRBV7-6	TRBJ2-3	NA	NA	CASSLETNTDTQYF	TGTGCCAGCAGCTTAGAGACCAACACAGATACGCAGTATTTT
TRBV2	TRBJ1-2	NA	NA	CASGGDNYGYTF	TGTGCCAGCGGGGGGGATAACTATGGCTACACCTTC
TRBV29-1	TRBJ1-4	NA	NA	CSVRGDGDEKLFF	TGCAGCGTTAGAGGGGACGGGGATGAAAAACTGTTTTTT
TRBV10-3	TRBJ2-4	TRBD2	NA	CAIRRGGDDKNIQYF	TGTGCCATCCGGCGGGGGGGGGATGACAAAAACATTCAGTACTTC
TRBV24-1	TRBJ1-5	NA	NA	CATSDPDSPNQPQHF	TGTGCCACCAGTGATCCCGACAGTCCCAATCAGCCCCAGCATTTT
TRBV7-2	TRBJ2-5	TRBD2	NA	CASSLEGGAAGGNQETQYF	TGTGCCAGCAGCTTAGAAGGTGGGGCGGCGGGGGGGAACCAAGAGACCCAGTACTTC
TRBV7-2	TRBJ1-4	NA	NA	CASSLGATNEKLFF	TGTGCCAGCAGCTTAGGGGCCACTAATGAAAAACTGTTTTTT
TRBV7-3	TRBJ2-5	NA	once	CASSFSGTEQETQYF	TGTGCCAGCAGCTTTTCCGGGACGGAGCAAGAGACCCAGTACTTC
TRBV19	TRBJ1-2	NA	NA	CASSIESTGGYGYTF	TGTGCCAGTAGTATAGAATCTACGGGCGGCTATGGCTACACCTTC
TRBV2	TRBJ2-7	NA	NA	CASAGLLSREQYF	TGTGCCAGCGCCGGCCTTTTGTCGCGGGAGCAGTACTTC